The 22 T cell receptor beta chains presented below share a single source sample, sequenced in a study of response to subunit inactivated influenza vaccine. From the RT-PCR reads, TCRdb called clonotypes with MiXCR, one entry per CDR3 protein. The top ten hold around a tenth of the sample, which has around 300,000 distinct CDR3 sequences, about 20% seen once. Source: PBMCs from blood, taken less than 22 months after vaccination. The source of these receptors is a man aged 45 to 75 who received an inactivated influenza vaccine.

This clonotype was seen at least ten times. The rearrangement links TRBV12-3 or TRBV12-4 to TRBJ1-5; 7 nucleotides line up with TRBD1. This CDR3 contains 14 residues. Trimming removed 5 bases from V and 6 bases from J; junction bases left unmatched: 7. The CDR3 DNA is TGTGCCAGCAGTCTACAGGGGTACAGTCAGCCCCAGCATTTT. This codes for CASSLQGYSQPQHF.

This sequence joins TRBV7-2 and TRBJ1-2; D is unclear. The CDR3 sequence is 15 residues long. Trimming stripped 1 base from V and 4 bases from J, with 13 bases between. CDR1 is SGHTA and CDR2 is FQGNSA in the germline V gene. The CDR3 is CASSLVFGVSYGYTF. CDR3 in DNA: TGTGCCAGCAGCTTAGTGTTTGGGGTTTCCTATGGCTACACCTTC.

The chain carries TRBV5-6 and TRBJ1-4; D remains ambiguous. Trimming removed 5 bases at V and 11 bases at J, with 19 bases between. The CDR3 loop spans 14 amino acids. Germline CDR1 is SGHDT and CDR2 is YYEEEE. The CDR3 protein is CASSTDIGLGKLFF. The CDR3 DNA reads as TGTGCCAGCAGTACCGACATCGGCTTAGGGAAACTGTTTTTT.

This clonotype was counted between two and nine times. The chain carries TRBV4-1 and TRBJ1-2; no reliable D call. V lost 1 base and J lost 6, with 27 bases in between. The CDR3 covers 19 residues. Germline V lookup: CDR1 MGHRA, CDR2 YSYEKL. The DNA for the CDR3 is TGCGCCAGCAGCCAAGTATGGGCGGCGGGGAGATTGGACCGGGATGGCTACACCTTC. Protein: CASSQVWAAGRLDRDGYTF.

The rearrangement links TRBV9 to TRBJ1-3; D is unresolved. Between the trimmed V and J ends, which lost 0 bases and 0 bases, there was a span of 13 bases. Per the germline V gene, CDR1 is SGDLS and CDR2 is YYNGEE. The CDR3 consists of 17 residues. CDR3 DNA sequence: TGTGCCAGCAGCGTAGCGACGGGTCGAAACTCTGGAAACACCATATATTTT. Residues: CASSVATGRNSGNTIYF.

The rearrangement joins TRBV5-5 to TRBJ1-2; D is uncertain. Germline V gene data show CDR1 as SGHKS and CDR2 as YYEKEE (reference sequence). CDR3 length: 13 residues. V dropped 4 bases and J dropped 4 bases, with 11 bases sitting between them. The CDR3 region is CASSIHGLYGYTF. CDR3 DNA: TGTGCCAGCAGCATTCACGGACTCTATGGCTACACCTTC.

The chain carries TRBV5-5 and TRBJ2-7; D is ambiguous. The V end was cut by 6 bases, the J end by 6 bases, with 16 bases between. The CDR3 extends over 13 amino acids. From germline, CDR1 is SGHKS and CDR2 YYEKEE (reference sequence). The DNA of the CDR3 is TGTGCCAGCATCCGTGCAGGTTCTAGCGAGCAGTACTTC. Its protein product is CASIRAGSSEQYF.

V usage is TRBV11-2 and J usage is TRBJ1-3, with a tentative D call TRBD1 (6 bases). From germline, CDR1 is SGHAT and CDR2 FQNNGV. This CDR3 region has 15 residues. With 3 bases removed from V and 3 bases from J, the gap between germline ends came to 12 bases. This chain's CDR3 is CASSFTGNDGNTIYF. The CDR3 DNA reads as TGTGCCAGCAGCTTCACAGGGAACGATGGAAACACCATATATTTT.

At least ten counts were recorded for this clonotype. J is TRBJ1-3 and V is TRBV6-1, with D hard to call. The CDR3 runs to 14 residues. Germline CDR1 reads MNHNS; CDR2 reads SASEGT. Trimming removed 6 bases from V and 1 base from J, with 10 bases in between. The CDR3 region is CASRVDQSGNTIYF. Here the CDR3 DNA reads TGTGCCAGCAGAGTCGACCAATCTGGAAACACCATATATTTT.

This clonotype came up many times. The rearrangement uses TRBV7-8 and TRBJ1-1; D not certain. This CDR3 has 12 residues. Germline V CDR1 and CDR2: SGHVS, FQNEAQ. Trimming pared 5 bases from V and 4 bases from J, leaving 8 bases between. DNA of the CDR3: TGTGCCAGCAGCACGGATGTCACTGAAGCTTTCTTT. Translation: CASSTDVTEAFF. The variable domain in full, completed from reference TRBV7-8 and TRBJ1-1, reads GAGVSQSPRYKVAKRGQDVALRCDPISGHVSLFWYQQALGQGPEFLTYFQNEAQLDKSGLPSDRFFAERPEGSVSTLKIQRTQQEDSAVYLCASSTDVTEAFFGQGTRLTVV.

The rearrangement uses TRBV20-1 and TRBJ1-4; weak D call: TRBD1 (5 bases). This CDR3 is built from 15 residues. CDR1 and CDR2 from the germline V gene are DFQATT and SNEGSKA (reference sequence). V was shortened by 0 bases and J by 2 bases, with 10 bases between the two germline ends. CDR3 amino acids: CSARDLGRTNEKLFF. In nucleotides, the CDR3 is TGCAGTGCTAGAGATCTGGGGCGGACTAATGAAAAACTGTTTTTT.

This clonotype has at least ten counts. The rearrangement uses TRBV18 and TRBJ1-4; D remains ambiguous. Looked up from germline, CDR1 is KGHSH and CDR2 is LQKENI. With 1 base removed from V and 3 bases from J, the gap between germline ends came to 9 bases. CDR3 length: 15 amino acids. The CDR3 here is CASSPRGSSNEKLFF. CDR3 DNA sequence: TGTGCCAGCTCACCACGTGGTTCTTCTAATGAAAAACTGTTTTTT. Variable domain in full (rest from reference TRBV18 and TRBJ1-4): NAGVMQNPRHLVRRRGQEARLRCSPMKGHSHVYWYRQLPEEGLKFMVYLQKENIIDESGMPKERFSAEFPKEGPSILRIQQVVRGDSAAYFCASSPRGSSNEKLFFGSGTQLSVL.

The CDR3 nucleotides are TGTGCCAGCAGCCGTCACGGGGGGATTAACTATGGCTACACCTTC. The encoded protein is CASSRHGGINYGYTF. This chain joins TRBV6-1 and TRBJ1-2, with D maybe TRBD1 (5 bases). V gave up 6 bases and J gave up 1 base, with 15 bases separating them. CDR1 and CDR2 from the germline V gene are MNHNS and SASEGT. This CDR3 region has 15 residues.

The sample holds a few counts of this clonotype. The chain uses TRBV4-3 and TRBJ2-3, with no clear D. The CDR3 loop spans 15 amino acids. Germline V gives CDR1 LGHNA, CDR2 YSLEER. Trimming left V 1 base short and J 6 bases short, with 14 bases between. The CDR3 coding sequence is TGCGCCAGCAGCCAAGGTGGCCTATTAGGTGATACGCAGTATTTT. Translated: CASSQGGLLGDTQYF.

The CDR3 bases are TGTGCCAGCAGTTTAATTACGGGCCCGCCGCCGAATGAGCAGTTCTTC. Its protein is CASSLITGPPPNEQFF. This rearrangement joins TRBV28 to TRBJ2-1; D remains ambiguous. V lost 2 bases and J lost 7, with 18 bases in between. The CDR3 sequence is 16 residues long. Per the germline V gene, CDR1 is MDHEN and CDR2 is SYDVKM.

A few counts support this clonotype. This chain joins TRBV6-5 and TRBJ1-2; maybe TRBD1 (5 bases). CDR1 is MNHEY, CDR2 SVGAGI, per germline. CDR3 length equals 13 residues. V shed 4 bases and J shed 8 bases, with 14 bases lying between them. The CDR3 DNA reads as TGTGCCAGCAGTTCCCAGGGATCCGGGGGCTACACCTTC. Amino acid sequence: CASSSQGSGGYTF.

This chain connects TRBV6-2 or TRBV6-3 to TRBJ2-2; unclear D gene. This CDR3 contains 13 residues. CDR1 MNHEY and CDR2 SVGEGT come from the germline V gene. V was pared by 4 bases and J by 6 bases, with 9 bases between. The CDR3 DNA follows: TGTGCCAGCAGTTCCGCGGATCCCGGGGAGCTGTTTTTT. Amino acid sequence: CASSSADPGELFF.

V is TRBV19 and J is TRBJ2-2, with 8 positions matching TRBD1. Germline assignment: CDR1 LNHDA and CDR2 SQIVND (reference sequence). The CDR3 is made up of 14 amino acids. Trimming removed 1 base from V and 5 bases from J; junction bases left unmatched: 0. CDR3 bases: TGTGCCAGTAGTATAGGACAGGGGACCGGGGAGCTGTTTTTT. Residues: CASSIGQGTGELFF.

This clonotype was counted a few times. CDR3 in DNA: TGTGCCATCAGTGAGTCATCGGCCAGGGCCTACGAGCAGTACTTC. This encodes CAISESSARAYEQYF. J is TRBJ2-7 and V is TRBV10-3; D is possibly TRBD1 (5 bases). Germline V gene data show CDR1 as ENHRY and CDR2 as SYGVKD. This CDR3 is 15 amino acids long. With 0 bases removed from V and 2 bases from J, the gap between germline ends came to 11 bases.

This clonotype was seen only a few times. This chain links TRBV6-1 with TRBJ1-2; D is ambiguous. The CDR3 has 15 amino acids. Germline V gives CDR1 MNHNS, CDR2 SASEGT. Between the trimmed V and J ends, which lost 5 bases and 3 bases, there was a span of 16 bases. The CDR3 DNA follows: TGTGCCAGCAGTCCTGTGGTTTCGGCGGACTATGGCTACACCTTC. It encodes CASSPVVSADYGYTF.

This clonotype was observed a few times. The V and J genes are TRBV3-1 and TRBJ2-7; D is unclear. With 1 base removed from V and 6 bases from J, the gap between germline ends came to 10 bases. The germline V gene encodes CDR1 LGHDT and CDR2 YNNKEL (reference sequence). The CDR3 has 13 residues. Written as DNA, the CDR3 is TGTGCCAGCAGCCAAGTTACCTGGGGCGAGCAGTACTTC. As protein: CASSQVTWGEQYF.

The CDR3 sequence: CASGPAGRISYEQYF. DNA for the CDR3: TGTGCCAGCGGCCCCGCCGGGAGAATCTCCTACGAGCAGTACTTC. The chain recombines TRBV7-8 with TRBJ2-7; possible D gene TRBD2, 6 bases. Deletions cut 8 bases from V and 0 bases from J, with 17 bases between. This CDR3 has 15 residues. Germline V gives CDR1 SGHVS, CDR2 FQNEAQ.